A single sample is the source of the 4 T cell receptor beta chains below, sequenced in a study of blood T cell repertoires in COVID-19. The protocol was immunoSEQ multiplex PCR, while the TCRdb copy is restricted to in-frame clones and leaves out a portion. The sample records 35,000 or so clones, roughly nine tenths being singletons. The sequenced material came from peripheral blood. These receptors all come from a human donor in a cohort sampled during active COVID-19.

The chain couples TRBV24-1 to TRBJ1-3; D is uncertain. V was clipped by 2 bases and J by 3 bases, with 10 bases between them. Germline V gene lookup returns CDR1 KGHDR and CDR2 SFDVKD. This CDR3 region has 15 residues. CDR3 loop: CATSDSGRDGNTIYF. The CDR3 DNA follows: TGTGCCACCAGTGATTCGGGCCGGGATGGAAACACCATATATTTT.

This clone was detected once. The J gene is TRBJ2-3, the V gene TRBV21-1; the D call in the table, TRBD2, was not verified against the DNA. TRBV21-1 is listed as a pseudogene. CDR3 length: 15 residues. This CDR3 reads CASSRLGGVTDTQYF. CDR3 sequence (DNA): TGTGCCAGCAGCCGGCTGGGGGGGGTTACAGATACGCAGTATTTT.

The V call is TRBV7-2, the J call TRBJ2-7; TRBD2 matches at 11 bases. CDR3 length: 16 amino acids. The V and J ends lost 5 bases and 4 bases, in that order; junction bases with no gene match: 10. Germline CDR1 SGHTA, CDR2 FQGNSA. This CDR3 reads CASSQGGGLAAYEQYF. The CDR3 DNA reads as TGTGCCAGCAGCCAAGGGGGGGGACTAGCGGCATACGAGCAGTACTTC.

V gene TRBV27 combines with J gene TRBJ1-2; possibly TRBD1 for D (5 bases). The length of the CDR3 is 13 residues. V was cut by 8 bases and J by 8 bases, with 18 bases left in between. The germline V gene encodes CDR1 MNHEY and CDR2 SMNVEV (reference sequence). CDR3 in DNA: TGTGCCAGCGGTTGGGAGGGGAAATACGGCTACACCTTC. Translation gives CASGWEGKYGYTF.